This passage covers 2 T cell receptor beta chains from one sample sequenced in a study of cytomegalovirus exposure and HLA in healthy donors. Use of 60 Vbeta and 13 Jbeta primers characterized the PCR. Profiled with immunoSEQ multiplex PCR; TCRdb holds only in-frame clones, not every one. The sample carries 140,000 to 150,000 clones, over 55% recorded once. Sample: PBMCs. The receptors derive from a middle-aged man in good health and CMV-seronegative.

This clone is a singleton in its sample. The V gene is TRBV19, the J gene TRBJ1-5; the D gene is possibly TRBD1 (5 bases). V shed 5 bases and J shed 2 bases, with 13 bases lying between them. Germline V gene sequence: CDR1 LNHDA, CDR2 SQIVND (reference sequence). The CDR3 contains 15 residues. The CDR3 loop reads CASSFSRVGNQPQHF. The CDR3, as DNA: TGTGCCAGTAGTTTCTCCAGGGTAGGCAATCAGCCCCAGCATTTT.

The table lists this clone with a few counts. The chain is built from TRBV9 and TRBJ2-1, with 10 bases identical to TRBD2. V lost 1 base and J lost 5; bases outside the gene matches: 3. Germline CDR1 and CDR2: SGDLS and YYNGEE. This CDR3 has 15 residues. For the CDR3, the DNA is TGTGCCAGCAGCGTAAGGACTAGCGGAAACAATGAGCAGTTCTTC. Its protein is CASSVRTSGNNEQFF.